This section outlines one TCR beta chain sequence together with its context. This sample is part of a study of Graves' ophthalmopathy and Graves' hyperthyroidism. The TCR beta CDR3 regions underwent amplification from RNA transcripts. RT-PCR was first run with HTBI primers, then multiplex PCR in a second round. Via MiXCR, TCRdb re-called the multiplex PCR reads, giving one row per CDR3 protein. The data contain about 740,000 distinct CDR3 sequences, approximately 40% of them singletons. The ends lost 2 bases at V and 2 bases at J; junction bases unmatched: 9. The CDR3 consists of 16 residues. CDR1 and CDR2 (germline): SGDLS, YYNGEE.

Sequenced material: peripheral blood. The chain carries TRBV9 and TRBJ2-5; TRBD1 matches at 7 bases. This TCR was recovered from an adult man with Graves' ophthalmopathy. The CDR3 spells CASSVFLGTEQETQYF. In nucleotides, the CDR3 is TGTGCCAGCAGCGTTTTCCTTGGGACAGAGCAAGAGACCCAGTACTTC.